The 9 T cell receptor beta chains below come from one sample, sequenced in a study of blood T cells in healthy people across ages. Using a J-beta primer mix together with a sample-barcoded 5' primer, a second PCR was run for roughly 7 to 12 cycles. Via MiXCR, TCRdb re-called the 5' RACE reads, giving one row per CDR3 protein. The sample has about 760,000 distinct CDR3 sequences; about 56% are singletons. The sample comprised blood. These receptors came from a man aged 35 to 55 in good health.

V and J are TRBV24-1 and TRBJ2-4, with D possibly matching TRBD2 (7 bases). The tail of the sequence fits TRBJ2-7 better, so the J call may be wrong. The CDR3 loop spans 13 amino acids. Germline values: CDR1 KGHDR, CDR2 SFDVKD. DNA for the CDR3: TGTGCCACCAGCGCGGGGGCTAGCTACGAGCAGTACTTC. Translated, it gives CATSAGASYEQYF.

In this sample, this clonotype turned up a few times. This chain connects TRBV6-2 or TRBV6-3 to TRBJ2-7, with D uncertain. Germline V gene data show CDR1 as MNHEY and CDR2 as SVGEGT. The CDR3 loop spans 12 amino acids. Between the trimmed V and J ends, which lost 5 bases and 1 base, there was a span of 6 bases. CDR3 protein: CASSGPSYEQYF. The CDR3 coding sequence is TGTGCCAGCAGTGGGCCTTCCTACGAGCAGTACTTC.

This clonotype has just a few counts. The rearrangement uses TRBV5-1 and TRBJ1-2, with D possibly being TRBD1 (6 bases). Germline V gene data show CDR1 as SGHRS and CDR2 as YFSETQ. The CDR3 is made up of 15 amino acids. V gave up 0 bases and J gave up 3 bases, with 12 bases separating them. The chain's CDR3 is CASSLAGGSDYGYTF. In DNA, the CDR3 is TGCGCCAGCAGCTTGGCGGGGGGCTCGGACTATGGCTACACCTTC. Looking up the rest from reference TRBV5-1 and TRBJ1-2 gives the full variable domain: KAGVTQTPRYLIKTRGQQVTLSCSPISGHRSVSWYQQTPGQGLQFLFEYFSETQRNKGNFPGRFSGRQFSNSRSEMNVSTLELGDSALYLCASSLAGGSDYGYTFGSGTRLTVV.

The chain joins TRBV5-1 to TRBJ2-5; D not certain. This CDR3 contains 16 residues. The germline gives CDR1 SGHRS, CDR2 YFSETQ. V was pared by 6 bases and J by 11 bases, with 29 bases between. CDR3 residues: CASTKLQHSSYNEQYF. The CDR3, as DNA: TGCGCCAGCACTAAATTACAGCACTCCTCCTACAATGAGCAGTACTTC.

In nucleotides, the CDR3 is TGCAGTCCCGGGGGGGGCACTGAAGCTTTCTTT. Its protein is CSPGGGTEAFF. The chain joins TRBV20-1 to TRBJ1-1; tentatively, D is TRBD1 (5 bases). The CDR3 contains 11 residues. The germline gives CDR1 DFQATT, CDR2 SNEGSKA (reference sequence). V was shortened by 8 bases and J by 4 bases, with 11 bases between the two germline ends.

This rearrangement joins TRBV7-2 to TRBJ2-7; 12 positions agree with TRBD2. The V gene end was trimmed by 5 bases and the J gene end by 6 bases; junction bases not matched to a gene: 11. CDR1 and CDR2 from the germline V gene are SGHTA and FQGNSA. There are 16 residues in the CDR3. This CDR3 reads CASSPRLAGAGGEQYF. CDR3 in DNA: TGTGCCAGCAGCCCACGACTAGCGGGGGCCGGGGGCGAGCAGTACTTC.

The chain recombines TRBV20-1 with TRBJ2-7, with 7 bases fitting TRBD2. Germline assignment: CDR1 DFQATT and CDR2 SNEGSKA (reference sequence). The CDR3 contains 15 residues. V dropped 2 bases and J dropped 0; count of bases not matched to a gene: 7. The CDR3, as DNA: TGCAGTGCTAGATTTAGCGGGCGAGGCTCCTACGAGCAGTACTTC. Amino acids: CSARFSGRGSYEQYF.

The chain is built from TRBV7-2 and TRBJ1-5; 8 nucleotides agree with TRBD1. J gave up 2 bases and V 1 base, and 4 bases lay outside the gene matches. The CDR3 totals 16 residues. CDR1 is SGHTA, CDR2 FQGNSA, per germline. The CDR3 sequence: CASSLGTGKGNQPQHF. In DNA form, the CDR3 reads TGTGCCAGCAGCTTAGGGACAGGGAAGGGCAATCAGCCCCAGCATTTT. The full variable domain, rest sourced from reference TRBV7-2 and TRBJ1-5, is GAGVSQSPSNKVTEKGKDVELRCDPISGHTALYWYRQSLGQGLEFLIYFQGNSAPDKSGLPSDRFSAERTGGSVSTLTIQRTQQEDSAVYLCASSLGTGKGNQPQHFGDGTRLSIL.

This clonotype was detected a few times. The V gene is TRBV9, the J gene TRBJ2-7; 7 nucleotides align to TRBD1. CDR1 SGDLS and CDR2 YYNGEE come from the germline V gene. This CDR3 is 15 amino acids long. Unmatched junction bases numbered 6, after V lost 0 bases and J lost 3 bases. CDR3 residues: CASSVAGTDLYEQYF. CDR3 DNA sequence: TGTGCCAGCAGCGTAGCTGGGACAGATCTCTACGAGCAGTACTTC.